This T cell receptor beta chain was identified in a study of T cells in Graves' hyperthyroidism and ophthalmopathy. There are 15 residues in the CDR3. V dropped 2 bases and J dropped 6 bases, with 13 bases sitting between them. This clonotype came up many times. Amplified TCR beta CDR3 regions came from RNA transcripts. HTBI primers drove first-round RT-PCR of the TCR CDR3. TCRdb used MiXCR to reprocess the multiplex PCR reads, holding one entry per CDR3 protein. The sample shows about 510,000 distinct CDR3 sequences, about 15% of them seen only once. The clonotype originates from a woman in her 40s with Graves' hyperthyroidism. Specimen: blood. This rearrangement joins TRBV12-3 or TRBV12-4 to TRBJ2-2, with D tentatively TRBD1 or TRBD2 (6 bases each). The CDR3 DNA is TGTGCCAGCAGTTTATCGTTTGGGGGGCCCGGGGAGCTGTTTTTT. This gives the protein CASSLSFGGPGELFF.